This TCR beta chain was profiled in a study of cytomegalovirus exposure and HLA in healthy donors. Study-level findings and limits: HLA allele associations emerged for fewer than 20,000 TCR beta sequences in a later analysis, at 0.05 false discovery rate. Earlier results showed most TCR beta V segments being productive about 90% or about 30% of the time.

In the PCR, 60 Vbeta and 13 Jbeta primers were used. Original processing notes: Later, roughly 77 million unique TCR beta chains were counted in an analysis, and some 9.9 million of them were shared. Profiling relied on immunoSEQ multiplex PCR, and the TCRdb table lists in-frame clones only, not all of them. V and J calls and clone size come straight from that table; D and trimming were deduced from the DNA. In the table there are 45,000 to 55,000 clones, 80% of which are singletons. A word on this clone: What it recognizes is unknown.

This CDR3 region has 18 residues. The V gene end was trimmed by 7 bases and the J gene end by 0 bases; junction bases not matched to a gene: 17. Germline lookup yields CDR1 LGHNT and CDR2 FRNRAP. This TCR came from a man aged 30 to 45 in good health and CMV-seropositive. Sequencing was carried out using PBMCs. The chain uses TRBV12-5 and TRBJ1-1, with 7 bases that match TRBD1. Written as DNA, the CDR3 is TGTGCTAGTGAGCCCCATGCTTCGGGACAGCAGATGAACACTGAAGCTTTCTTT. Translation gives CASEPHASGQQMNTEAFF.